This T cell receptor beta chain was identified in a study of T cells in Graves' hyperthyroidism and ophthalmopathy. Whole-study context: Peripheral blood was acquired at first diagnosis, ahead of any therapy whatsoever. Study conclusions and caveats: The model predicted ophthalmopathy a median around seven months before onset. Most clonotypes expanded in thyroid above 0.001 were likewise present in blood.

Regarding this clonotype: Its target is not known.

Patients were excluded because of uncontrolled infection, other autoimmune disease, pregnancy or lactation. V dropped 4 bases and J dropped 0 bases, with 14 bases sitting between them. Germline-derived CDR1 and CDR2 are SGHDT and YYEEEE. CDR3 size: 16 residues. TCR beta CDR3 sequences were amplified from RNA transcripts. The HTBI set primed first-round TCR CDR3 RT-PCR. TCRdb reanalysed the multiplex PCR reads using MiXCR and keeps one entry per CDR3 protein. The table records 490,000 or so distinct CDR3 sequences, roughly 23% of them present only once. Sequencing was done on a sample of blood. The TCR originated in a woman between 65 and 79 years old with Graves' ophthalmopathy. V gene TRBV5-6 combines with J gene TRBJ1-3; D unresolved. The CDR3, as DNA: TGTGCCAGCAGCCCCCAAGGACGGCGCTCTGGAAACACCATATATTTT. It encodes CASSPQGRRSGNTIYF.